A selection of T cell receptor beta chains follows, all from one sample in a study of blood T cell repertoires in COVID-19. Repertoires were generated with immunoSEQ multiplex PCR, while TCRdb's copy carries only in-frame clones and drops some. The data hold 75,000 to 100,000 clones, with over 70% observed a single time. Material for sequencing was peripheral blood. These receptors all come from a man in his 60s with acute or convalescent COVID-19. CDR3s leave out the opening cysteine and the closing phenylalanine or tryptophan. Part of the rows lack a size; the others show once, few, many or a class for expanded clones.

>TRBJ2-1|TRBV7-9|14|NA
ASSLARGTIYNEQF
>TRBJ1-2|TRBV2|10|NA
AGTGSRYGYT
>TRBJ2-1|TRBV19|11|NA
ASSIRGNNEQF
>TRBJ2-1|TRBV24-1|14|NA
ATSDLARGPYNEQF
>TRBJ1-1|TRBV4-1|16|NA
ASSQVQGTGGRYTEAF
>TRBJ1-2|TRBV25-1|11|few
ASSGDSFYGYT
>TRBJ2-7|TRBV5-1|12|NA
ASSPRQKTYEQY
>TRBJ2-1|TRBV5-4|10|few
ASSLIRNEQF
>TRBJ1-1|TRBV9|13|once
ASSVTGGLGTEAF
>TRBJ2-2|TRBV12-3/TRBV12-4|11|NA
ASTNRVTGELF
>TRBJ2-2|TRBV5-1|13|few
ASSFKGGDTGELF
>TRBJ1-1|TRBV10-2|10|few
ASSEKNSEAF
>TRBJ2-3|TRBV18|12|NA
ASSPISSTDTQY
>TRBJ2-6|TRBV7-2|14|NA
ASSPTGTSGANVLT
>TRBJ1-2|TRBV5-4|13|NA
ASSSRQATFYGYT
>TRBJ2-3|TRBV1|13|NA
TSSRSERETDTQY
>TRBJ2-4|TRBV10-2|11|NA
ASSPSSKNIQY
>TRBJ2-2|TRBV5-1|12|NA
ASSTGTGTGELF
>TRBJ1-2|TRBV9|12|NA
ASSSDSFGYGYT
>TRBJ2-5|TRBV5-8|13|NA
ASSLGDRNQETQY
>TRBJ2-7|TRBV5-1|12|few
ASSLIGTGYEQY
>TRBJ2-7|TRBV19|12|few
ASSIQGGPYEQY
>TRBJ2-5|TRBV7-9|13|NA
ASSLRRAGAETQY
>TRBJ2-1|TRBV12-3/TRBV12-4|11|NA
ASTWGGRNEQF
>TRBJ2-7|TRBV5-4|12|NA
ASSYPGLDYEQY
>TRBJ2-7|TRBV9|13|NA
ASSTSGEYSYEQY
>TRBJ2-2|TRBV6-6|14|NA
ASRESGRAFTGELF